Shown below are 23 T cell receptor beta chains from a single sample sequenced in a study of cytomegalovirus exposure and HLA in healthy donors. Method: immunoSEQ multiplex PCR; TCRdb's copy keeps in-frame clones and lacks some. The table has over 150,000 clones, more than 80% seen once. The sequencing sample was made of PBMCs. The receptors stem from a woman in her late teens or twenties in good health and CMV-seropositive.

This clone was detected a few times. This chain uses TRBV7-8 with TRBJ2-7; TRBD1 matches at 9 bases. The CDR3 has 14 residues. The junction had 7 bases not matched to a gene; V was cut back by 5 bases and J by 5 bases. Germline values: CDR1 SGHVS, CDR2 FQNEAQ. The CDR3 coding sequence is TGTGCCAGCAGCACCCGACAGGGGGGCCACGAGCAGTACTTC. It is translated as CASSTRQGGHEQYF.

This clone appeared a single time. The chain joins TRBV15 to TRBJ2-2; 7 bases agree with TRBD1. Per the germline V gene, CDR1 is LNHNV and CDR2 is YYDKDF (reference sequence). J gave up 0 bases and V 7 bases, and 2 bases lay outside the gene matches. This CDR3 comprises 14 residues. CDR3 amino acids: CATKDRSNTGELFF. CDR3 coding DNA: TGTGCCACCAAGGACAGGTCGAACACCGGGGAGCTGTTTTTT.

The chain employs TRBV6-1 and TRBJ2-3; 8 nucleotides agree with TRBD1. Germline V lookup: CDR1 MNHNS, CDR2 SASEGT. The CDR3 length is 15 residues. V was pared by 1 base and J by 6 bases, with 6 bases of the junction left unmatched. The CDR3 nucleotides are TGTGCCAGCAGTGAAGGGACAGGGTGGGCCGATACGCAGTATTTT. The encoded protein is CASSEGTGWADTQYF.

The rearrangement uses TRBV10-3 and TRBJ2-3, with TRBD2 matching over 14 bases. Unmatched junction bases numbered 27, after V lost 6 bases and J lost 4 bases. The CDR3 contains 23 residues. Germline values: CDR1 ENHRY, CDR2 SYGVKD. The CDR3 loop reads CAISVPGQVPPPGLAGVADTQYF. The CDR3 region has the DNA TGTGCCATCAGCGTCCCGGGACAGGTTCCCCCACCGGGACTAGCGGGAGTCGCAGATACGCAGTATTTT.

The chain has TRBV2 and TRBJ2-3; 13 bases fit TRBD2. The V gene's germline CDR1 is SNHLY and CDR2 FYNNEI. Trimming cost V 8 bases and J 2 bases; bases outside gene matches: 4. CDR3 length equals 15 residues. CDR3 region: CASGGTSGTTDTQYF. For the CDR3, the DNA is TGTGCCAGCGGGGGGACTAGCGGGACCACAGATACGCAGTATTTT.

This chain uses TRBV6-5 with TRBJ2-3; 7 bases are a match to TRBD1. The germline CDR1 and CDR2 sequences are MNHEY and SVGAGI. V was clipped by 4 bases and J by 4 bases; unmatched bases: 8. There are 15 residues in the CDR3. The CDR3 DNA reads as TGTGCCAGCAGTTTTAGGGGGCGCTTCCCAGATACGCAGTATTTT. It encodes CASSFRGRFPDTQYF.

The chain combines TRBV7-9 with TRBJ2-5; unclear D gene. Between the trimmed V and J ends, which lost 3 bases and 1 base, there was a span of 6 bases. The CDR3 is made up of 13 amino acids. The germline gives CDR1 SEHNR, CDR2 FQNEAQ (reference sequence). The DNA for the CDR3 is TGTGCCAGCAGCTTTCCAGGCCAAGAGACCCAGTACTTC. It codes for CASSFPGQETQYF.

This rearrangement joins TRBV19 to TRBJ1-1, with 8 bases matching TRBD1. The junction had 9 bases not matched to a gene; V was cut back by 5 bases and J by 1 base. The CDR3 has 16 residues. The germline V gene has CDR1 LNHDA and CDR2 SQIVND (reference sequence). The chain's CDR3 is CASSGGQGGRNTEAFF. The CDR3 DNA is TGTGCCAGTAGTGGAGGACAGGGAGGGAGGAACACTGAAGCTTTCTTT.

This clone occurred once. The chain recombines TRBV5-1 with TRBJ2-5, with 15 positions matching TRBD2. CDR1 is SGHRS and CDR2 is YFSETQ in the germline V gene. CDR3 size: 20 residues. The J segment lost 4 bases and the V segment lost 3 bases, leaving 16 bases of the junction unmatched. The CDR3 coding sequence is TGCGCCAGCAGCTGGAGGACTAGCGGGGGGGCCGTGAGTCGACGAGAGACCCAGTACTTC. The encoded protein is CASSWRTSGGAVSRRETQYF.

The chain recombines TRBV2 with TRBJ1-2, with 7 bases that match TRBD1. J was trimmed by 1 base and V by 6 bases; bases with no gene match: 2. CDR1 and CDR2 (germline): SNHLY, FYNNEI. This CDR3 has 13 amino acids. The CDR3 nucleotides are TGTGCCAGCAGCCGGGACAGTAACTATGGCTACACCTTC. This codes for CASSRDSNYGYTF.

The rearrangement uses TRBV10-3 and TRBJ2-5, with 12 bases aligning to TRBD2. Looked up from germline, CDR1 is ENHRY and CDR2 is SYGVKD. This CDR3 region has 19 residues. The junction had 12 bases not matched to a gene; V was cut back by 3 bases and J by 1 base. Here the CDR3 reads CAISDFGLAGKTSQETQYF. CDR3 DNA: TGTGCCATCAGTGATTTCGGACTAGCGGGAAAGACCTCCCAAGAGACCCAGTACTTC.

The chain is built from TRBV19 and TRBJ2-1; D unresolved. The V and J ends lost 9 bases and 8 bases respectively, with 17 bases between them. From germline, CDR1 is LNHDA and CDR2 SQIVND (reference sequence). The length of the CDR3 is 13 residues. CDR3 in amino acids: CASRHYPLHEQFF. Written as DNA, the CDR3 is TGTGCCAGCCGCCACTATCCCTTGCATGAGCAGTTCTTC.

The V call is TRBV19, the J call TRBJ1-5, with 10 nucleotides matching TRBD1. Germline V lookup: CDR1 LNHDA, CDR2 SQIVND (reference sequence). CDR3 length: 17 amino acids. The junction had 12 bases not matched to a gene; V was cut back by 6 bases and J by 4 bases. The CDR3 coding sequence is TGTGCCAGTAGCGCACCGGGACAGGGGAGAGGTAATCAGCCCCAGCATTTT. This codes for CASSAPGQGRGNQPQHF.

The CDR3 DNA reads as TGTGCCAGCAGTTTGCAGGGGCCGTACGATCAGCCCCAGCATTTT. Translation gives CASSLQGPYDQPQHF. The rearrangement joins TRBV28 to TRBJ1-5, with TRBD1 as a possible D gene (6 bases). Looked up from germline, CDR1 is MDHEN and CDR2 is SYDVKM. CDR3 size: 15 residues. The ends were cut back, 3 bases at V and 5 bases at J, with 14 bases in the middle.

The chain couples TRBV23-1 to TRBJ1-4; the D is unclear. TRBV23-1 is an ORF for which the function is uncertain. Trimming shortened V by 3 bases and J by 0 bases, and 17 bases separated the two germline ends. CDR3 length: 18 amino acids. This chain's CDR3 is CASSHPRGKGTTNEKLFF. DNA of the CDR3: TGCGCCAGCAGTCATCCCCGGGGTAAAGGGACAACTAATGAAAAACTGTTTTTT.

V is TRBV5-1 and J is TRBJ2-7; TRBD2 agrees at 9 bases. V lost 4 bases and J lost 1; bases outside the gene matches: 6. Germline-derived CDR1 and CDR2 are SGHRS and YFSETQ. This CDR3 has 15 residues. The chain's CDR3 is CASSPTSGPSYEQYF. The DNA of the CDR3 is TGCGCCAGCAGCCCTACTAGCGGGCCTTCCTACGAGCAGTACTTC.

The chain links TRBV30 to TRBJ1-2; D unclear. The germline V gene has CDR1 GTSNPN and CDR2 SVGIG (reference sequence). CDR3 length equals 12 residues. The V and J ends lost 2 bases and 8 bases respectively, with 12 bases between them. In nucleotides, the CDR3 is TGTGCCTGGAGTTGGAAGGGAGGAGGCTACACCTTC. Its protein is CAWSWKGGGYTF.

The rearrangement links TRBV4-3 to TRBJ2-5, with 7 bases lining up with TRBD2. Trimming took 2 bases from V and 5 from J; bases not matched to a gene: 8. CDR1 and CDR2 from the germline V gene are LGHNA and YSLEER. The CDR3 length is 15 residues. The CDR3 here is CASSQYGGGPETQYF. CDR3 DNA: TGCGCCAGCAGCCAATACGGGGGAGGGCCTGAGACCCAGTACTTC.

This clone was recorded once. The chain joins TRBV6-1 to TRBJ2-7, with D possibly TRBD1 on 6 matching bases. Germline CDR1 MNHNS, CDR2 SASEGT. V was cut by 9 bases and J by 4 bases, with 13 bases left in between. This CDR3 region has 12 residues. CDR3 amino acids: CARQGFGYEQYF. CDR3 coding DNA: TGTGCCAGACAGGGTTTCGGTTACGAGCAGTACTTC.

The V call is TRBV7-9, the J call TRBJ2-7, with 8 bases that match TRBD1. The length of the CDR3 is 15 residues. J was trimmed by 2 bases and V by 2 bases; bases with no gene match: 5. Looked up from germline, CDR1 is SEHNR and CDR2 is FQNEAQ (reference sequence). The CDR3 sequence is CASSLTRGRTYEQYF. CDR3 DNA: TGTGCCAGCAGCTTAACCAGGGGGCGGACCTACGAGCAGTACTTC.

In nucleotides, the CDR3 is TGTGCCAGCAGTGGAGAGACAGGGGGAGGAGGCTACACCTTC. It codes for CASSGETGGGGYTF. The J gene is TRBJ1-2, the V gene TRBV2, with TRBD1 matching 9 bases. The junction had 8 bases not matched to a gene; V was cut back by 4 bases and J by 8 bases. The germline V gene has CDR1 SNHLY and CDR2 FYNNEI. This CDR3 contains 14 residues.

The CDR3 nucleotides read TGTGCCAGCACTTCTAGGACAGCCAACTCTGGAAACACCATATATTTT. It specifies CASTSRTANSGNTIYF. The genes are TRBV2 and TRBJ1-3, with a tentative D call TRBD1 (6 bases). The CDR3 is 16 residues long. The germline V gene encodes CDR1 SNHLY and CDR2 FYNNEI. Between the trimmed V and J ends, which lost 7 bases and 0 bases, there was a span of 16 bases.

The rearrangement joins TRBV6-5 to TRBJ2-1; 12 nucleotides align to TRBD2. The CDR3 covers 16 residues. V shed 0 bases and J 9 bases; nucleotides not matched to a gene: 6. CDR1 MNHEY and CDR2 SVGAGI come from the germline V gene. The CDR3, as DNA: TGTGCCAGCAGTTACTCCCTAGCGGGAGGGCCAGGTGAGCAGTTCTTC. Translation gives CASSYSLAGGPGEQFF.